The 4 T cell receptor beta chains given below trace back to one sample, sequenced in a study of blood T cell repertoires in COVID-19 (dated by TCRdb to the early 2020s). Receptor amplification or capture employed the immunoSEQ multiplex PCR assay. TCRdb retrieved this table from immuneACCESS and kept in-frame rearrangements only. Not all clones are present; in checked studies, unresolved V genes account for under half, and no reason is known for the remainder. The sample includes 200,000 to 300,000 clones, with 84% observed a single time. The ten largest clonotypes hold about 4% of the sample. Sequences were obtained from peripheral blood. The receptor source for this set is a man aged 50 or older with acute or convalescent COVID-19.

CDR3 region: CASSKIPLGQGNQPQHF. CDR3 nucleotides: TGTGCCAGCAGCAAGATCCCCCTAGGACAGGGTAATCAGCCCCAGCATTTT. The V gene is TRBV28, the J gene TRBJ1-5, with TRBD1 identical over 8 bases. V shed 6 bases, J shed 4 bases, and the junction held 14 bases outside the gene matches. The CDR3 covers 17 residues. Germline lookup yields CDR1 MDHEN and CDR2 SYDVKM. The full variable domain, in which reference TRBV28 and TRBJ1-5 provide the parts outside the CDR3, is DVKVTQSSRYLVKRTGEKVFLECVQDMDHENMFWYRQDPGLGLRLIYFSYDVKMKEKGDIPEGYSVSREKKERFSLILESASTNQTSMYLCASSKIPLGQGNQPQHFGDGTRLSIL.

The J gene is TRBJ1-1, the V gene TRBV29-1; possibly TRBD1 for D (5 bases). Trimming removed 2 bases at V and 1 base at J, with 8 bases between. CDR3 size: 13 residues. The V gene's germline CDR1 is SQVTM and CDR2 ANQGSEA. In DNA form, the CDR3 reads TGCAGCGTTGAACCAACAGGGAACACTGAAGCTTTCTTT. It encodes CSVEPTGNTEAFF.

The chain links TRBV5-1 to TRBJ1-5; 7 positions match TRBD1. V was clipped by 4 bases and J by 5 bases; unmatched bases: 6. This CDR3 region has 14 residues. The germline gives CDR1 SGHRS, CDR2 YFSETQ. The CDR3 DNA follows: TGCGCCAGCAGCCCGACAGGGATCCATCAGCCCCAGCATTTT. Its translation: CASSPTGIHQPQHF.

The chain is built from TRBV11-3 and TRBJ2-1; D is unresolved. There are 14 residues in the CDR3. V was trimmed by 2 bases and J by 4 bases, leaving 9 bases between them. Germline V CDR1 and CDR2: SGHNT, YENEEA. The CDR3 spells CASSLSLVYNEQFF. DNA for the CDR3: TGTGCCAGCAGCTTATCTTTAGTTTACAATGAGCAGTTCTTC.